Following are 20 T cell receptor beta chains from one sample sequenced in a study of monozygotic twins with inflammatory bowel disease. TCRdb reprocessed the 5' RACE reads; each CDR3 protein has one entry and no DNA is given. The sample's table shows 300,000 to 450,000 distinct CDR3 sequences. Sequencing was done on a sample of blood. These receptors came from a human donor with ulcerative colitis or Crohn's disease, or a healthy co-twin of an affected twin (not recorded which).

The CDR3 protein is CSVVVAGGTYGYTF. The chain carries TRBV29-1 and TRBJ1-2; TCRdb outputs TRBD1, but without DNA this stays unchecked. The CDR3 runs 14 residues. Germline V lookup: CDR1 SQVTM, CDR2 ANQGSEA.

The chain combines TRBV12-3 or TRBV12-4 with TRBJ1-1. This CDR3 is built from 11 residues. The CDR3 spells CASKILTEAFF.

This rearrangement joins TRBV20-1 to TRBJ1-1; there is no DNA to check the TCRdb D call of TRBD1. This CDR3 spans 15 amino acids. Germline CDR1 and CDR2: DFQATT and SNEGSKA (reference sequence). CDR3 sequence reads: CSARDRGRAAGEAFF.

The chain has TRBV6-1 and TRBJ1-5; TCRdb gives TRBD1 as the D gene, but with no DNA this cannot be confirmed. The germline V gene has CDR1 MNHNS and CDR2 SASEGT. The CDR3 runs to 15 residues. The CDR3 sequence: CASSQRGQGNQPQHF.

The chain links TRBV10-3 to TRBJ2-1. Germline assignment: CDR1 ENHRY and CDR2 SYGVKD. The CDR3 loop spans 11 amino acids. The chain's CDR3 is CAIQVYNEQFF.

The chain links TRBV7-8 to TRBJ2-3; TCRdb designates TRBD1, a call that cannot be tested without DNA. The germline V gene has CDR1 SGHVS and CDR2 FQNEAQ. The CDR3 totals 13 residues. CDR3 loop: CASRRTGTDTQYF.

The chain combines TRBV7-9 with TRBJ1-5; the D call from TCRdb, TRBD1, cannot be confirmed without DNA. The CDR3 is made up of 15 amino acids. From germline, CDR1 is SEHNR and CDR2 FQNEAQ (reference sequence). The CDR3 spells CASSSTGESNQPQHF.

The gene calls are TRBV9 and TRBJ1-1; the TCRdb D gene call, TRBD1, has no DNA to confirm it. Per the germline V gene, CDR1 is SGDLS and CDR2 is YYNGEE. This CDR3 is built from 14 residues. CDR3 protein: CASSADRGNTEAFF. The variable domain in full, completed from reference TRBV9 and TRBJ1-1, reads DSGVTQTPKHLITATGQRVTLRCSPRSGDLSVYWYQQSLDQGLQFLIQYYNGEERAKGNILERFSAQQFPDLHSELNLSSLELGDSALYFCASSADRGNTEAFFGQGTRLTVV.

The chain recombines TRBV7-9 with TRBJ1-2; TCRdb designates TRBD1, a call that cannot be tested without DNA. The germline gives CDR1 SEHNR, CDR2 FQNEAQ (reference sequence). The CDR3 runs to 13 residues. CDR3 loop: CASQQERTYGYTF.

The rearrangement uses TRBV5-1 and TRBJ1-1; with no DNA, the TCRdb D assignment of TRBD1 cannot be verified. Per the germline V gene, CDR1 is SGHRS and CDR2 is YFSETQ. The CDR3 runs 15 residues. The CDR3 sequence is CAGGPDRGMNTEAFF.

This chain connects TRBV6-5 to TRBJ2-1. The CDR3 runs to 14 residues. Germline values: CDR1 MNHEY, CDR2 SVGAGI. The CDR3 is CASSYYGAYNEQFF.

The gene calls are TRBV5-1 and TRBJ1-1. Germline V gene sequence: CDR1 SGHRS, CDR2 YFSETQ. This CDR3 comprises 13 residues. The CDR3 region is CASSSGLNTEAFF.

CDR3 residues: CASGTRTGSNQPQHF. The chain recombines TRBV6-2 or TRBV6-3 with TRBJ1-5; the D call of TRBD1 rests on TCRdb alone, since no DNA is present to check it. Germline V lookup: CDR1 MNHEY, CDR2 SVGEGT. This CDR3 contains 15 residues.

The chain's CDR3 is CASSPRIRGGTEAFF. J is TRBJ1-1 and V is TRBV7-9. The germline gives CDR1 SEHNR, CDR2 FQNEAQ (reference sequence). The length of the CDR3 is 15 residues.

The chain couples TRBV6-2 or TRBV6-3 to TRBJ2-1; the D call from TCRdb, TRBD2, cannot be confirmed without DNA. This CDR3 contains 16 residues. In germline, CDR1 is MNHEY, CDR2 SVGEGT. Here the CDR3 reads CASRPGRLAGDNEQFF.

V and J are TRBV19 and TRBJ1-5; TCRdb outputs TRBD1, but without DNA this stays unchecked. Per the germline V gene, CDR1 is LNHDA and CDR2 is SQIVND (reference sequence). The CDR3 runs to 16 residues. CDR3 loop: CASSMAQGISNQPQHF.

V gene TRBV12-3 or TRBV12-4 combines with J gene TRBJ1-2; no DNA is available, so the TRBD1 call from TCRdb remains unchecked. The CDR3 has 14 residues. The CDR3 protein is CASSLSDRRDGYTF.

V usage is TRBV11-2 and J usage is TRBJ2-4; TCRdb returns TRBD1, unconfirmable since there is no DNA. The germline V gene encodes CDR1 SGHAT and CDR2 FQNNGV. This CDR3 has 18 residues. The CDR3 loop is CASSLSGTGAPSENIQYF.

The chain joins TRBV20-1 to TRBJ2-7; no DNA is available, so the TRBD1 call from TCRdb remains unchecked. The germline CDR1 and CDR2 sequences are DFQATT and SNEGSKA (reference sequence). This CDR3 region has 12 residues. CDR3 region: CSANEDRREQYF.

The chain joins TRBV7-9 to TRBJ1-1. The CDR3 is 12 residues long. Germline-derived CDR1 and CDR2 are SEHNR and FQNEAQ (reference sequence). The CDR3 reads CASSFSGAHSLF.